The 21 T cell receptor beta chains presented below share a single source sample, sequenced in a study of CD8+ T cells in alopecia areata. Once RNA had been extracted, it was reverse transcribed into cDNA to act as the sequencing template. Data came from immunoSEQ multiplex PCR; TCRdb stores just in-frame clones and leaves some out. The sample lists 150,000 to 200,000 clones; about 60% were seen once. The treatment denotes: oral pan-JAK inhibitor, 5-10 mg twice daily. This specimen consisted of CD8+ T cells sorted from blood, obtained at week 24, from a patient treated with tofacitinib. The receptors were sampled from a human donor with alopecia areata.

This clone has a single count. The chain carries TRBV29-1 and TRBJ2-1; D uncertain. V was cut by 2 bases and J by 0 bases, with 11 bases left in between. Germline values: CDR1 SQVTM, CDR2 ANQGSEA. The CDR3 runs 15 residues. For the CDR3, the DNA is TGCAGCGTTGAATCTCGCTGGAGCTCCTACAATGAGCAGTTCTTC. Translated: CSVESRWSSYNEQFF.

The CDR3, as DNA: TGTGCCAGCAGTTACGAGGGAGATACGCAGTATTTT. It codes for CASSYEGDTQYF. The chain has TRBV6-6 and TRBJ2-3, with a tentative D call TRBD2 (5 bases). V was cut by 2 bases and J by 5 bases, with 5 bases left in between. Germline V gene sequence: CDR1 MNHNY, CDR2 SVGAGI (reference sequence). The CDR3 runs to 12 residues.

This chain joins TRBV11-2 and TRBJ2-3; D is undetermined. V gave up 3 bases and J gave up 4 bases, with 8 bases separating them. CDR1 is SGHAT and CDR2 is FQNNGV in the germline V gene. This CDR3 comprises 13 residues. The CDR3: CASSFLSADTQYF. The CDR3 DNA is TGTGCCAGCAGCTTCCTCAGCGCAGATACGCAGTATTTT.

The chain has TRBV14 and TRBJ1-2, with D perhaps TRBD1 (6 bases). Between the trimmed V and J ends, which lost 2 bases and 0 bases, there was a span of 10 bases. There are 15 residues in the CDR3. Germline V gives CDR1 SGHDN, CDR2 FVKESK. The chain's CDR3 is CASSQRTVTNYGYTF. The CDR3 DNA reads as TGTGCCAGCAGCCAACGGACAGTTACTAACTATGGCTACACCTTC. The whole variable domain, filled in from reference TRBV14 and TRBJ1-2, reads EAGVTQFPSHSVIEKGQTVTLRCDPISGHDNLYWYRRVMGKEIKFLLHFVKESKQDESGMPNNRFLAERTGGTYSTLKVQPAELEDSGVYFCASSQRTVTNYGYTFGSGTRLTVV.

V usage is TRBV27 and J usage is TRBJ2-1; no definite D call. The germline gives CDR1 MNHEY, CDR2 SMNVEV (reference sequence). The CDR3 consists of 13 residues. Trimming pared 3 bases from V and 6 bases from J, leaving 9 bases between. CDR3: CASSFGRTNEQFF. The CDR3 DNA is TGTGCCAGCAGTTTTGGACGGACCAATGAGCAGTTCTTC.

This clone was seen a handful of times. The rearrangement links TRBV7-2 to TRBJ2-7; tentative D call: TRBD1 (6 bases). CDR1 and CDR2 from the germline V gene are SGHTA and FQGNSA. The CDR3 has 17 amino acids. Between the trimmed V and J ends, which lost 4 bases and 5 bases, there was a span of 24 bases. DNA of the CDR3: TGTGCCAGCAGCTCGTCCCGGGACATTTCTCCGTTCCACGAGCAGTACTTC. This codes for CASSSSRDISPFHEQYF.

This chain connects TRBV19 to TRBJ1-5; D gene unclear. CDR1 is LNHDA and CDR2 is SQIVND in the germline V gene (reference sequence). V was cut by 5 bases and J by 7 bases, with 9 bases left in between. CDR3 length equals 12 residues. Here the CDR3 DNA reads TGTGCCAGTAGTTATGGCAGGCAGCCCCAGCATTTT. Amino acid sequence: CASSYGRQPQHF.

The table lists this clone with a few counts. The chain recombines TRBV14 with TRBJ2-7, with D unclear. CDR1 SGHDN and CDR2 FVKESK come from the germline V gene. The germline V and J ends were trimmed by 1 base and 7 bases, with 11 bases remaining between them. The CDR3 covers 13 residues. CDR3 nucleotide sequence: TGTGCCAGCAGCCAAGGAGCGACCTGGGAGCAGTACTTC. Translating gives CASSQGATWEQYF.

This clone has a handful of counts. The gene calls are TRBV30 and TRBJ2-3; TRBD2 matches 9 bases. The CDR3 covers 15 residues. CDR1 is GTSNPN, CDR2 SVGIG, per germline (reference sequence). V was clipped by 1 base and J by 4 bases; unmatched bases: 6. The DNA of the CDR3 is TGTGCCTGGAGTGCTGGCGGGGGGGCCGCAGATACGCAGTATTTT. It translates to CAWSAGGGAADTQYF.

This clone came up a few times. The likely explanation is a read error, given a far larger clone one base away. The rearrangement joins TRBV10-3 to TRBJ2-5, with 7 bases lining up with TRBD2. V shed 5 bases and J 5 bases; nucleotides not matched to a gene: 5. The germline gives CDR1 ENHRY, CDR2 SYGVKD. The CDR3 loop spans 13 amino acids. The CDR3 DNA reads as TGTGCCATCAGTCCGACTAGCTGGGAGACCCAGTACTTC. Protein: CAISPTSWETQYF.

The rearrangement joins TRBV27 to TRBJ2-2, with TRBD2 identical over 8 bases. V was pared by 2 bases and J by 4 bases, with 3 bases of the junction left unmatched. Germline V gene sequence: CDR1 MNHEY, CDR2 SMNVEV (reference sequence). This CDR3 is 15 amino acids long. The CDR3 nucleotides are TGTGCCAGCAGTTTAAACAGCGGGGGCACCGGGGAGCTGTTTTTT. Translating gives CASSLNSGGTGELFF.

CDR3: CASSPGTPSSYNEQFF. In nucleotides, the CDR3 is TGTGCCAGCAGCCCAGGGACCCCCTCGTCCTACAATGAGCAGTTCTTC. This chain joins TRBV5-6 and TRBJ2-1; TRBD1 or TRBD2 may be the D gene (5 bases each). The V end lost 4 bases, the J end lost 1 base, and 15 bases lay between the germline ends. This CDR3 is built from 16 residues. CDR1 is SGHDT and CDR2 is YYEEEE in the germline V gene.

The chain carries TRBV27 and TRBJ1-1; perhaps TRBD1 as D (5 bases). In germline, CDR1 is MNHEY, CDR2 SMNVEV (reference sequence). The V end was cut by 6 bases, the J end by 1 base, with 27 bases between. The CDR3 totals 19 residues. CDR3 in DNA: TGTGCCAGCAGCCCGGACTGGGACGCAAGATTGAACGGGAACACTGAAGCTTTCTTT. Amino acids: CASSPDWDARLNGNTEAFF.

CDR3 residues: CAWSASLEANVLTF. The CDR3, as DNA: TGTGCCTGGAGTGCTTCGCTCGAGGCCAACGTCCTGACTTTC. This chain joins TRBV30 and TRBJ2-6; no reliable D call. Germline V CDR1 and CDR2: GTSNPN, SVGIG (reference sequence). V was shortened by 1 base and J by 6 bases, with 10 bases between the two germline ends. This CDR3 has 14 residues.

This clone came up once. The chain couples TRBV6-5 to TRBJ1-2; D not certain. The ends were cut back, 3 bases at V and 2 bases at J, with 7 bases in the middle. The CDR3 covers 13 residues. Germline CDR1 is MNHEY and CDR2 is SVGAGI. The CDR3 sequence: CASSYGRNYGYTF. CDR3 nucleotide sequence: TGTGCCAGCAGTTATGGCAGGAACTATGGCTACACCTTC.

The CDR3 region is CASSYGNREAFF. The CDR3 DNA sequence: TGTGCCAGCAGCTATGGGAACAGGGAAGCTTTCTTT. The rearrangement uses TRBV5-6 and TRBJ1-1; maybe TRBD1 (5 bases). The V end was cut by 3 bases, the J end by 8 bases, with 11 bases between. Germline V gene data show CDR1 as SGHDT and CDR2 as YYEEEE. The length of the CDR3 is 12 residues.

The chain combines TRBV11-2 with TRBJ2-1; possible D gene TRBD1, 5 bases. The germline gives CDR1 SGHAT, CDR2 FQNNGV. Trimming stripped 1 base from V and 8 bases from J, with 9 bases between. The CDR3 is 13 residues long. CDR3 region: CASSLGSGYEQFF. For the CDR3, the DNA is TGTGCCAGCAGCTTAGGGTCAGGGTATGAGCAGTTCTTC.

J is TRBJ2-2 and V is TRBV11-1; 8 nucleotides match TRBD1. V lost 1 base, J lost 3 bases, and 7 bases stayed unmatched. The V gene's germline CDR1 is SGHAT and CDR2 FQDESV (reference sequence). This CDR3 has 17 residues. The CDR3 sequence: CASSLVPAGGYTGELFF. DNA of the CDR3: TGTGCCAGCAGCTTAGTCCCGGCAGGGGGCTACACCGGGGAGCTGTTTTTT.

The CDR3 here is CAIGRAQGYTF. CDR3 sequence (DNA): TGTGCCATCGGGAGGGCCCAAGGCTACACCTTC. This chain joins TRBV7-8 and TRBJ1-2; no reliable D call. CDR1 is SGHVS and CDR2 is FQNEAQ in the germline V gene. This CDR3 has 11 amino acids. Trimming shortened V by 10 bases and J by 8 bases, and 14 bases separated the two germline ends. Together with reference TRBV7-8 and TRBJ1-2, the CDR3 gives the full variable domain: GAGVSQSPRYKVAKRGQDVALRCDPISGHVSLFWYQQALGQGPEFLTYFQNEAQLDKSGLPSDRFFAERPEGSVSTLKIQRTQQEDSAVYLCAIGRAQGYTFGSGTRLTVV.

This sequence joins TRBV27 and TRBJ2-7; D may match TRBD1 or TRBD2 (6 bases each). From germline, CDR1 is MNHEY and CDR2 SMNVEV (reference sequence). V lost 5 bases, J lost 3 bases, and 14 bases lay in between. This CDR3 has 14 residues. This CDR3 reads CASSQQGLRYEQYF. The DNA of the CDR3 is TGTGCCAGCAGTCAACAGGGACTTCGCTACGAGCAGTACTTC.

The chain carries TRBV4-1 and TRBJ2-5; no definite D call. The CDR3 consists of 11 residues. Trimming took off 1 base at V and 5 bases at J, with 2 bases between the two ends. Germline-derived CDR1 and CDR2 are MGHRA and YSYEKL. The CDR3 spells CASSQAETQYF. In DNA, the CDR3 is TGCGCCAGCAGCCAAGCGGAGACCCAGTACTTC.